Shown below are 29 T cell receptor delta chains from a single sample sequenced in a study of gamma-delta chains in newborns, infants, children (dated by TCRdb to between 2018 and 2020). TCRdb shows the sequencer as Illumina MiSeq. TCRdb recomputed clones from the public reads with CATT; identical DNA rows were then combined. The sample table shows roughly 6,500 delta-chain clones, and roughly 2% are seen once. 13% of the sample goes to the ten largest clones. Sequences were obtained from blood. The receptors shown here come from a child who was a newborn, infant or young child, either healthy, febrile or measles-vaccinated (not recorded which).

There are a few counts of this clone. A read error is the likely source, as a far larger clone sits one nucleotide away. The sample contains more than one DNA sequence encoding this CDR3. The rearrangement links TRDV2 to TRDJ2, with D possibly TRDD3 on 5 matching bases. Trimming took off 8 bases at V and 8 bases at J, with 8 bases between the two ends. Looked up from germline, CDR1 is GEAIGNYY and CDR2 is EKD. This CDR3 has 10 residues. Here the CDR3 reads CAYWTAQLFF. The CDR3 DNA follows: TGTGCCTACTGGACGGCACAACTCTTCTTT.

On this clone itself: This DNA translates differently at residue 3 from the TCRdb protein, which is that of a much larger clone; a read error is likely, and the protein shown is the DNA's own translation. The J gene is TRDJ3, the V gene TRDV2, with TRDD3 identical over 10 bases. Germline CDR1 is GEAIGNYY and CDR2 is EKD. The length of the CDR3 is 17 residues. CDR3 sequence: CARDRLGDRRDTRQMFF. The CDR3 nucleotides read TGTGCCCGTGACCGACTGGGGGATCGACGGGACACCCGACAGATGTTTTTC.

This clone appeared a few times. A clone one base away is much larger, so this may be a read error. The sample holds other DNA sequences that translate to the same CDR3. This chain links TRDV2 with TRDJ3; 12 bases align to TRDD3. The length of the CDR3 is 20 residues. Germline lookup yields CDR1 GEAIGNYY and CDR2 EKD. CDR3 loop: CACDPTTGGYSSWDTRQMFF. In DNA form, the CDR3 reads TGTGCCTGTGACCCGACTACTGGGGGATACAGCTCCTGGGACACTCGACAGATGTTTTTC.

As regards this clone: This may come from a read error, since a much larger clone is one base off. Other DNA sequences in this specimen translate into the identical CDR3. The DNA for the CDR3 is TGTGCTCTTGGAGGGTTCTCCCCCACGCCCGATAAACTCATCTTT. Translating it yields CALGGFSPTPDKLIF. The rearrangement uses TRDV1 and TRDJ1; D ambiguous. The V end was cut by 6 bases, the J end by 3 bases, with 17 bases between. CDR1 and CDR2 (germline): TSWWSYY, QGS. The CDR3 sequence is 15 residues long.

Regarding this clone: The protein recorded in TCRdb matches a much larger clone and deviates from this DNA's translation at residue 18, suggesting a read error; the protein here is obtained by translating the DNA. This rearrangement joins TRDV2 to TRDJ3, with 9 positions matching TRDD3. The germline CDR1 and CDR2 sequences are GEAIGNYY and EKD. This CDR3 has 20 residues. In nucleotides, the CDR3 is TGTGCCTGTGACACCGTATGGATGGGGGATAGCTCCTGGGACACCCGACAGACGTTTTTC. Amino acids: CACDTVWMGDSSWDTRQTFF.

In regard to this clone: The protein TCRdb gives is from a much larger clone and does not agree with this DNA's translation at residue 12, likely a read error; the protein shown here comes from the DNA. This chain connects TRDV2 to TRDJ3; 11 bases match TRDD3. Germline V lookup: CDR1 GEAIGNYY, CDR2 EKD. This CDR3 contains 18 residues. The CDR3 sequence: CACDTAGGYPWGTRQMFF. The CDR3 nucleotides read TGTGCCTGTGACACGGCTGGGGGATACCCCTGGGGCACCCGACAGATGTTTTTC.

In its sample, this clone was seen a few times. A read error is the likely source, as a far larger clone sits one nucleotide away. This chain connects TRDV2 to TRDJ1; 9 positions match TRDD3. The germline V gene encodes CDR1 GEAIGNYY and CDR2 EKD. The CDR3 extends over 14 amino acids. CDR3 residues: CACDILGDTDKPIF. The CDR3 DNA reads TGTGCCTGTGACATACTGGGGGACACCGATAAACCCATCTTT.

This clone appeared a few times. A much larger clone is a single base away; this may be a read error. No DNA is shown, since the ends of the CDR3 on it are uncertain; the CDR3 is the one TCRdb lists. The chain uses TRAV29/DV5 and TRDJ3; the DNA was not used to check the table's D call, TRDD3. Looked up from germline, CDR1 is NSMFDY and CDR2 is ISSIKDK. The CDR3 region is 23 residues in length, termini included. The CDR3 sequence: CSVLLCSKRAGGSSTWDTRQMFF.

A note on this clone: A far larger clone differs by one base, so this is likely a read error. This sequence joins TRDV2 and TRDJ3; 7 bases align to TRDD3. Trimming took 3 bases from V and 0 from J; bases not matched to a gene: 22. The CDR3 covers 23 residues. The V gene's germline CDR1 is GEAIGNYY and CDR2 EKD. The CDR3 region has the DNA TGTGCCTGTGACGCCGTCCGGGGGATCCAATCGGGTTCCTTCTCCTGGGACACCCGACAGATGTTTTTC. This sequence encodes CACDAVRGIQSGSFSWDTRQMFF.

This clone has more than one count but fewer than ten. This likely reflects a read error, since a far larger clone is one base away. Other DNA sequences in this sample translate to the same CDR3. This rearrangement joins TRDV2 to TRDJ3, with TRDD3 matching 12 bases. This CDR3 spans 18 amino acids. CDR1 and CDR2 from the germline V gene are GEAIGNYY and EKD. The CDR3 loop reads CACDTVLGDTWDTRQMFF. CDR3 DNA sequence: TGTGCCTGTGACACCGTACTGGGGGATACCTGGGACACCCGGCAGATGTTTTTC.

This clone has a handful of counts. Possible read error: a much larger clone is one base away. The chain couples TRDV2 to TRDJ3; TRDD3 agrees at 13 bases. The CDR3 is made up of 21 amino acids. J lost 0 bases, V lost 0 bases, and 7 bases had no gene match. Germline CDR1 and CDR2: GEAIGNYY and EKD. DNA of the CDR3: TGTGCCTGTGACACCGTACTGGGGGATACGGTTGGCTCCTGGGACACCCGACAGATGTTTTTC. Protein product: CACDTVLGDTVGSWDTRQMFF.

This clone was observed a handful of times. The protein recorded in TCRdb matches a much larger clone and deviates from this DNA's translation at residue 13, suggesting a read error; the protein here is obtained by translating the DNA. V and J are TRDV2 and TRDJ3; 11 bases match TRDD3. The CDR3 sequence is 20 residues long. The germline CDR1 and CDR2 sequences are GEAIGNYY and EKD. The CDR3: CACDTLLGDMSSRDTRQMFF. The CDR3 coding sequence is TGTGCCTGTGACACCCTACTGGGGGATATGAGCTCCCGGGACACCCGACAGATGTTTTTC.

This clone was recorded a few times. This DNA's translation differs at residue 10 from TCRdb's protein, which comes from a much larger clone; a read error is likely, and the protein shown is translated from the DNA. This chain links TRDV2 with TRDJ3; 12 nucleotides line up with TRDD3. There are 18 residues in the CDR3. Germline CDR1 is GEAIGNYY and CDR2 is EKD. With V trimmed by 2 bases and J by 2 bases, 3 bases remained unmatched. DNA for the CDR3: TGTGCCTGTGACAGTACTGGGGGATACCCCTGGGACACCCGACAGATGTTTTTC. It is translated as CACDSTGGYPWDTRQMFF.

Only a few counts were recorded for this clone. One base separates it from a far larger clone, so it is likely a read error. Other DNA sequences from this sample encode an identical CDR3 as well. This CDR3 is CACDTLGYTDKLIF. The CDR3 DNA reads as TGTGCCTGTGACACCCTTGGATACACCGATAAACTCATCTTT. V usage is TRDV2 and J usage is TRDJ1, with D unresolved. Trimming stripped 0 bases from V and 0 bases from J, with 7 bases between. The germline V gene encodes CDR1 GEAIGNYY and CDR2 EKD. The CDR3 is made up of 14 amino acids.

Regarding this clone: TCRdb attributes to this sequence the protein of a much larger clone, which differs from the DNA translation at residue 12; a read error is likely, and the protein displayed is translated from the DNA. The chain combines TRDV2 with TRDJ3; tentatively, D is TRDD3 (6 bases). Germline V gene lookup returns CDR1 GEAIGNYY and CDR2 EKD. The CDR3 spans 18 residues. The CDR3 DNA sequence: TGTGCCTGTGACACCGTAGGGGATTCGAGCTGGGGCACCCGACAGATGTTTTTC. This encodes CACDTVGDSSWGTRQMFF.

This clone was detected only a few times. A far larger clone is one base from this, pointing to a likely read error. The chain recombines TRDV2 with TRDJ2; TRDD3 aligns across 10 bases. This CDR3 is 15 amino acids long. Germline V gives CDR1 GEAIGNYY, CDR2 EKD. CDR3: CACDVLGDLTAQPFF. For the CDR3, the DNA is TGTGCCTGTGACGTACTGGGGGATTTGACAGCACAACCCTTCTTT.

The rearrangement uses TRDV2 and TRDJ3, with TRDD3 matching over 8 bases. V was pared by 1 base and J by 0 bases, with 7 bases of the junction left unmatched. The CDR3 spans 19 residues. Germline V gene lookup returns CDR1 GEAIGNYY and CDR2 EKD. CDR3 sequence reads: CACDTGGSLISWDTRQMFF. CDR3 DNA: TGTGCCTGTGACACTGGGGGATCCTTGATCTCCTGGGACACCCGACAGATGTTTTTC.

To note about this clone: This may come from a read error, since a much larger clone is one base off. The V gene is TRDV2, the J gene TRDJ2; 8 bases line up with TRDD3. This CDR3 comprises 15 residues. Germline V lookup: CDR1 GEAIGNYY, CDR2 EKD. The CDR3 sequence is CACDTVGGITAHLFF. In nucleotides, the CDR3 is TGTGCCTGTGACACTGTGGGGGGGATAACAGCACACCTCTTCTTT.

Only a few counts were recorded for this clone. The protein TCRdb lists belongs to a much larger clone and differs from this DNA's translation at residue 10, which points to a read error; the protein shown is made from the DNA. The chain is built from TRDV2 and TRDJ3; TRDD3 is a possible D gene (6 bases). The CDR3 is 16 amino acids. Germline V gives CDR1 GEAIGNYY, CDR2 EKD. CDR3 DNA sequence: TGTGCCTGTGACACGATGGATGCCTGGGGCACCCGACAGATGTTTTTC. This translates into CACDTMDAWGTRQMFF.

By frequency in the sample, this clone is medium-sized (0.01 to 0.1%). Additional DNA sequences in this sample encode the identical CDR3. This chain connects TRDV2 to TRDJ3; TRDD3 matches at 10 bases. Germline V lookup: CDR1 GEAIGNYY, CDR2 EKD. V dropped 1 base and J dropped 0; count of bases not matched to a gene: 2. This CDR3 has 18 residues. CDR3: CACDTGGYHSWDTRQMFF. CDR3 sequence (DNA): TGTGCCTGTGACACTGGGGGATACCACTCCTGGGACACCCGACAGATGTTTTTC.

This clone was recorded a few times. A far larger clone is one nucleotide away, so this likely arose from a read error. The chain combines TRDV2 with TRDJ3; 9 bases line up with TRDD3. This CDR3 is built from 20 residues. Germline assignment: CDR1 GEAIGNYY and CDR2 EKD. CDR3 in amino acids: CACDSVRGYGDSWDARQMFF. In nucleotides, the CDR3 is TGTGCCTGTGACTCCGTCCGGGGATACGGGGACTCCTGGGACGCCCGACAGATGTTTTTC.

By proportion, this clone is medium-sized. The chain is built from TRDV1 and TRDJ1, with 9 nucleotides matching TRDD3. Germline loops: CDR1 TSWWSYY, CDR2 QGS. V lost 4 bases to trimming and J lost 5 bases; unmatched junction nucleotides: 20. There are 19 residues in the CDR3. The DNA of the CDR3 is TGTGCTCTTGGGGTTCTCATTCCAGGCGGGGATACGCCCGGTGATAAACTCATCTTT. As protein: CALGVLIPGGDTPGDKLIF.

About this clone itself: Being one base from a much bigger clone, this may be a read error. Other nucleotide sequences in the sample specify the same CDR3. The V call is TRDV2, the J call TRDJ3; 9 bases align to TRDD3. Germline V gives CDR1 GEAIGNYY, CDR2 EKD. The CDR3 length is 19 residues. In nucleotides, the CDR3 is TGCGCCTGTGACACCGTCAGCCTGGGGGATCCCTGGGACACCCGACAGATGTTTTTC. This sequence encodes CACDTVSLGDPWDTRQMFF.

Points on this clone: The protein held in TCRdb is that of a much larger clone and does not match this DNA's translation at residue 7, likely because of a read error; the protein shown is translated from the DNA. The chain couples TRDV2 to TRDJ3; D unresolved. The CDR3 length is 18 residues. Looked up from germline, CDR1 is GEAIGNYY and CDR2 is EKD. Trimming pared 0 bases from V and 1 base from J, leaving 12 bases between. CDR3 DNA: TGTGCCTGTGACACCGTTAGCGCGAGGTCCTGGGACACCCGACAGATGTTTTTC. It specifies CACDTVSARSWDTRQMFF.

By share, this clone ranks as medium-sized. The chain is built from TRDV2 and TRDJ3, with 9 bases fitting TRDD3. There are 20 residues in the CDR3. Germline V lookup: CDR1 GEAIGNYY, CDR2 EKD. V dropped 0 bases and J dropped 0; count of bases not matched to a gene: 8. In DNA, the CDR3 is TGTGCCTGTGACACCTTACTGGGGGACCAGAGCTCCTGGGACACCCGACAGATGTTTTTC. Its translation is CACDTLLGDQSSWDTRQMFF.

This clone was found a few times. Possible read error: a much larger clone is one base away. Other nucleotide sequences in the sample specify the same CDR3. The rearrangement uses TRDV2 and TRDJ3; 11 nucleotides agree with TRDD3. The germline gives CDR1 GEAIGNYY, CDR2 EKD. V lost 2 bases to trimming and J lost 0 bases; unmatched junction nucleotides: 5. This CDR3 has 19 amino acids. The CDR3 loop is CACDSTGGYASWDTRQMFF. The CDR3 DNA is TGTGCCTGTGACAGTACTGGGGGATATGCCTCCTGGGACACCCGACAGATGTTTTTC.

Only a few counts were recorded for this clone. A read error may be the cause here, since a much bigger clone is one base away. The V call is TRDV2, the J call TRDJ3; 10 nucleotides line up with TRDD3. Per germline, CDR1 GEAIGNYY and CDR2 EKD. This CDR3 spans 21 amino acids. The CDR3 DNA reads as TGTGCCCGTGACGCCTACTGGGGGATGCCAAACAGCTCCTGGGACACCCGACAGATGTTTTTC. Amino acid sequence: CARDAYWGMPNSSWDTRQMFF.

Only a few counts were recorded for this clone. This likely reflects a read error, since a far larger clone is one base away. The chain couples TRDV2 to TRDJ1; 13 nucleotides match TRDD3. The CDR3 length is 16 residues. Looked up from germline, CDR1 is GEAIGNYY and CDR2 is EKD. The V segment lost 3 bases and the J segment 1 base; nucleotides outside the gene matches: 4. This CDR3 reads CACDVLGDTCTDKLIF. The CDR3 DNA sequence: TGTGCCTGTGACGTACTGGGGGATACGTGCACCGATAAACTCATCTTT.

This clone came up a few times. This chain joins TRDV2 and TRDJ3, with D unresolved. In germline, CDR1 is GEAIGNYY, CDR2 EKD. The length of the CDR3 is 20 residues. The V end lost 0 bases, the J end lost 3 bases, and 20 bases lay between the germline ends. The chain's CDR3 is CACDTVVLRDTDWDTRQMFF. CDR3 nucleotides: TGTGCCTGTGACACCGTCGTACTGAGGGACACAGACTGGGACACCCGACAGATGTTTTTC.